This TCR beta chain was observed in a study of early T cells in non-severe SARS-CoV-2 infection. On the study more broadly: Bulk RNA from unsorted whole blood was sequenced; chains were unpaired. General study points: VDJdb matches were skewed toward anti-spike CD8 T cell responses.

The V gene's germline CDR1 is MDHEN and CDR2 SYDVKM. The CDR3 consists of 14 residues. V dropped 6 bases and J dropped 4; count of bases not matched to a gene: 7. This clonotype has ten or more counts. Antigen unknown. Each single cDNA molecule received a unique molecular identifier. TCRdb reprocessed the 5' RACE reads via MiXCR and lists one record per CDR3 protein. The repertoire holds 25,000 to 30,000 distinct CDR3 sequences, with more than 4% as singletons. Input material: whole blood. The clonotype was recovered from an adult who was a healthcare worker with PCR-confirmed SARS-CoV-2 infection or an uninfected control (not recorded which). V usage is TRBV28 and J usage is TRBJ2-5; 8 nucleotides agree with TRBD1. The CDR3 bases are TGTGCCAGCAGCACGGACAGGGTAGGAGAGACCCAGTACTTC. Its translation is CASSTDRVGETQYF.